These T cell receptor beta chains were read from a single sample in a study of memory CD4+ T cells and cytomegalovirus serostatus. Here immunoSEQ multiplex PCR was the method, and the copy in TCRdb shows in-frame clones only, minus some. Counted here are around 60,000 clones, approximately 78% occurring once; the ten biggest clones make up roughly 0.95%. Sequences were obtained from memory CD4+ T cells from blood. These receptor sequences come from an adult in good health and CMV-seronegative. CDR3s include the opening cysteine and the closing phenylalanine or tryptophan. The order of the fields is V gene, clone size, D gene, J gene, CDR3 DNA, CDR3 protein. The D gene is left open where the match is weak. The size field is filled for only some rows; it gives once, few, many or a size class.

TRBV5-1	-	-	TRBJ1-5	TGCGCCAGCAGCTTGGGGGGTAGCAATCAGCCCCAGCATTTT	CASSLGGSNQPQHF
TRBV7-2	-	-	TRBJ1-2	TGTGCCAGCAGCTTAGGGGGGGGCTACACCTTC	CASSLGGGYTF
TRBV10-2	-	TRBD1	TRBJ1-1	TGCGCCAGCAGTGAGTTACAGGGGCGCACTGAAGCTTTCTTT	CASSELQGRTEAFF
TRBV19	-	TRBD2	TRBJ2-3	TGTGCCAGTAGTCTTTACAGCGGGAATACAGATACGCAGTATTTT	CASSLYSGNTDTQYF
TRBV18	once	-	TRBJ1-4	TGTGCCAGCTCACCGGGGAATGAAAAACTGTTTTTT	CASSPGNEKLFF
TRBV5-5	once	TRBD1	TRBJ1-2	TGTGCCAGCAGCTTAACCTTGGGACAGGGAACAAACTATGGCTACACCTTC	CASSLTLGQGTNYGYTF
TRBV7-5	-	-	TRBJ2-7	TGTGTCAGAAGCCCCCCGGGCTACAGTCAGGCCTACGAGCAGTACTTC	CVRSPPGYSQAYEQYF
TRBV7-3	-	-	TRBJ1-1	TGTGCCAGCAGCTCTTGGATAGGGGGGACTGAAGCTTTCTTT	CASSSWIGGTEAFF
TRBV7-9	-	-	TRBJ2-7	TGTGCCAGCAGCTTAGCTAGCGGAGTAACCTACGAGCAGTACTTC	CASSLASGVTYEQYF
TRBV5-1	-	-	TRBJ2-7	TGCGCCAGCAGCTTGGCGTCCCAGGGTGCCTACGAGCAGTACTTC	CASSLASQGAYEQYF
TRBV7-6	-	TRBD1	TRBJ2-7	TGTGCCAGCAGCTTATCCCCGACAGGGACCTACGAGCAGTACTTC	CASSLSPTGTYEQYF
TRBV18	-	TRBD1	TRBJ2-1	TGTGCCAGCTCACCCGGACAGGGACACAATGAGCAGTTCTTC	CASSPGQGHNEQFF
TRBV9	-	-	TRBJ2-7	TGTGCCAGCAGCCCCGGGGACGAGCAGTACTTC	CASSPGDEQYF
TRBV5-1	-	TRBD1	TRBJ2-7	TGCGCCAGCAGCCCGGACAGGGGACAGTACTTC	CASSPDRGQYF
TRBV2	-	-	TRBJ1-1	TGTGCCAGCAGTGACCAATGGAACACTGAAGCTTTCTTT	CASSDQWNTEAFF
TRBV28	-	-	TRBJ2-6	TGTGCCAGCAGTTTTTCTGGGGCCAACGTCCTGACTTTC	CASSFSGANVLTF
TRBV6-5	-	TRBD1	TRBJ1-5	TGTGCCAGCAGCAACAGGGGTGGCAATCAGCCCCAGCATTTT	CASSNRGGNQPQHF
TRBV19	-	TRBD1	TRBJ2-7	TGTGCCAGTAGTTCCGGACAGGGCGGCTCCTACGAGCAGTACTTC	CASSSGQGGSYEQYF
TRBV5-1	-	TRBD2	TRBJ2-3	TGCGCCACCTCTTGGGCCCGGGGGGGCCCAGATACGCAGTATTTT	CATSWARGGPDTQYF
TRBV7-9	-	TRBD1	TRBJ2-4	TGTGCCAGCAGCTCGGGACAGGGGGCCGCAAAAAACATTCAGTACTTC	CASSSGQGAAKNIQYF
TRBV23-1	-	-	TRBJ1-6	TGCGCCCATGGGAGGCCCCTCCACTTT	CAHGRPLHF
TRBV19	-	-	TRBJ1-5	TGTGCCAGTAGGGGGGGAGGAAATAGCAATCAGCCCCAGCATTTT	CASRGGGNSNQPQHF
TRBV11-2	-	TRBD2	TRBJ2-1	TGTGCCAGCAGCCGAGGACTAGCGGGACGAAGCTCCTACAATGAGCAGTTCTTC	CASSRGLAGRSSYNEQFF
TRBV5-1	-	-	TRBJ2-7	TGCGCCAGCAGCGCCGGGCCCTCCTACGAGCAGTACTTC	CASSAGPSYEQYF
TRBV28	-	-	TRBJ2-3	TGTGCCAGCAGTGCAGGGGGGGCGGGTAGCACAGATACGCAGTATTTT	CASSAGGAGSTDTQYF
TRBV6-1	-	TRBD1	TRBJ2-7	TGTGCCAGCAGTGAAGCACCCGGGACAGGGCACTACGAGCAGTACTTC	CASSEAPGTGHYEQYF
TRBV9	-	TRBD1	TRBJ2-1	TGTGCCAGCAGCGCCTCGACAGGGTTCAGGTACAATGAGCAGTTCTTC	CASSASTGFRYNEQFF
TRBV6-6	-	-	TRBJ1-6	TGTGCCAGCATCCCAGGCCAGAGCTCCTATAATTCACCCCTCCACTTT	CASIPGQSSYNSPLHF
TRBV2	-	-	TRBJ1-2	TGTGCCAGCAGTGACCCGACAGGTAGTAACTATGGCTACACCTTC	CASSDPTGSNYGYTF
TRBV7-2	-	-	TRBJ2-7	TGTGCCAGCAGCTTAGCAGAGCGCCCTCGGTCCTACGAGCAGTACTTC	CASSLAERPRSYEQYF
TRBV6-1	-	-	TRBJ2-7	TGTGCCAGCAGTGATACATTGATCGGCTACGAGCAGTACTTC	CASSDTLIGYEQYF
TRBV14	-	-	TRBJ1-5	TGTGCCAGCAGCCAAGCGGGGAGGGGCACCGGGGGCAATCAGCCCCAGCATTTT	CASSQAGRGTGGNQPQHF
TRBV5-1	-	-	TRBJ2-2	TGCGCCAGCAGCTTGGATAGGGGACCCGGGGAGCTGTTTTTT	CASSLDRGPGELFF
TRBV30	-	TRBD1	TRBJ2-7	TGTGCCTGGAGCCGGGACAGGCCCTACGAGCAGTACTTC	CAWSRDRPYEQYF
TRBV7-3	-	-	TRBJ2-2	TGTGCCAGCAGCTTAAATCCGCTCACCGGGGAGCTGTTTTTT	CASSLNPLTGELFF
TRBV7-3	once	-	TRBJ2-1	TGTGCCAGCAGCTCCCCTAGCGTCTCCTACAATGAGCAGTTCTTC	CASSSPSVSYNEQFF
TRBV10-1	few	TRBD1	TRBJ2-7	TGCGCCAGCAATCTAAAACCGGGACAGAGCTCCTACGAGCAGTACTTC	CASNLKPGQSSYEQYF
TRBV9	few	TRBD1	TRBJ1-2	TGTGCCAGCAGCGTGACAGGGGGTGTCCAGAATGGCTACACCTTC	CASSVTGGVQNGYTF
TRBV19	once	-	TRBJ1-4	TGTGCCAGTAGTATAGCAGTAGGGGTAGGAGGCGAAAAACTGTTTTTT	CASSIAVGVGGEKLFF
TRBV29-1	-	-	TRBJ1-2	TGCAGCGTTGAAGATCAGGGCGGGGGCTACACCTTC	CSVEDQGGGYTF
TRBV28	-	-	TRBJ1-5	TGTGCCAGCCATGGCAGGGTCGATCAGCCCCAGCATTTT	CASHGRVDQPQHF
TRBV10-1	-	-	TRBJ1-3	TGCGCCAGCAGAATAGGTGGGGGGATCGGCGGAAACACCATATATTTT	CASRIGGGIGGNTIYF
TRBV25-1	-	TRBD1	TRBJ1-5	TGTGCCAGCAGTGAAAATTCTTCCCCGAGGGGGCCCAATCAGCCCCAGCATTTT	CASSENSSPRGPNQPQHF
TRBV18	-	-	TRBJ2-7	TGTGCCAGCTCGGACAGTGTCATCTACGAGCAGTACTTC	CASSDSVIYEQYF
TRBV7-2	-	-	TRBJ2-7	TGTGCCAGCAGCTTAGGGGGGCAGCGCCTCTGGTACGAGCAGTACTTC	CASSLGGQRLWYEQYF
TRBV18	few	TRBD2	TRBJ2-3	TGTGCCAGCTCACCAGGTTTAGGCGGCAGCGGGGGGTCAGATACGCAGTATTTT	CASSPGLGGSGGSDTQYF
TRBV28	-	TRBD2	TRBJ2-7	TGTGCCAGCAGTAGCCTCGGGACTAGCGGCGGCTACGAGCAGTACTTC	CASSSLGTSGGYEQYF
TRBV7-9	few	TRBD2	TRBJ2-7	TGTGCCAGCAGCTTTTTGGGCGGGAGGACCTCCTACGAGCAGTACTTC	CASSFLGGRTSYEQYF
TRBV11-2	-	-	TRBJ1-1	TGTGCCAGCAGCTTAGGTGAGGGGGAAGCTTTCTTT	CASSLGEGEAFF
TRBV18	-	TRBD2	TRBJ2-5	TGTGCCAGCTCAGGGCAGCGGGGGCAAGAGACCCAGTACTTC	CASSGQRGQETQYF
TRBV5-1	-	TRBD2	TRBJ2-1	TGCGCCAGCAGTTCTCCGGGACTAGCCTTATTCTTC	CASSSPGLALFF
TRBV6-1	-	TRBD1	TRBJ1-5	TGTGCCAGCAGTGAAATAAGGGGGCGTCAGCCCCAGCATTTT	CASSEIRGRQPQHF
TRBV12-5	-	TRBD1	TRBJ2-5	TGTGCTAGTGGTTTGCTACAGGGGGGAGAGACCCAGTACTTC	CASGLLQGGETQYF